The 9 T cell receptor beta chains reported below all come from one sample, sequenced in a study of T-cell memory formation after mild COVID-19. TCRdb itself ran the 5' RACE reads through MiXCR, one entry per CDR3 protein. The top ten hold about a fifth of the sample, which has fewer than 400,000 distinct CDR3 sequences, 10% to 15% seen once. The sample comprised PBMCs or a T cell subset sorted from them (not recorded which). Receptor source: a man aged 18-30 years who had mild COVID-19 (a few samples of this study predate the infection). Cell type and time point are not known.

This clonotype was counted between two and nine times. This chain joins TRBV14 and TRBJ2-3; 8 bases align to TRBD2. This CDR3 has 16 amino acids. CDR1 is SGHDN, CDR2 FVKESK, per germline. V trimming: 4 bases; J trimming: 4 bases; junction bases outside the gene matches: 10. CDR3 residues: CASSPPYGGGPDTQYF. The CDR3 DNA reads TGTGCCAGCAGCCCACCTTACGGGGGGGGACCAGATACGCAGTATTTT.

This clonotype was seen a handful of times. The rearrangement joins TRBV9 to TRBJ2-1; 8 positions match TRBD2. This CDR3 has 15 amino acids. V gave up 1 base and J gave up 7 bases; unmatched junction bases: 7. CDR1 and CDR2 (germline): SGDLS, YYNGEE. CDR3 DNA: TGTGCCAGCAGCGTAAGGAATAGCGGGGAGAATGAGCAGTTCTTC. Its translation: CASSVRNSGENEQFF. Based on the CDR3 plus reference TRBV9 and TRBJ2-1, the full variable domain is DSGVTQTPKHLITATGQRVTLRCSPRSGDLSVYWYQQSLDQGLQFLIQYYNGEERAKGNILERFSAQQFPDLHSELNLSSLELGDSALYFCASSVRNSGENEQFFGPGTRLTVL.

The chain joins TRBV7-2 to TRBJ2-3; D possibly corresponds to TRBD2 (7 bases). The V gene's germline CDR1 is SGHTA and CDR2 FQGNSA. V lost 4 bases and J 6 bases, leaving 14 bases between the germline ends. CDR3 length: 14 residues. CDR3 protein: CASSWGGRFDTQYF. The CDR3, as DNA: TGTGCCAGCAGCTGGGGGGGCCGTTTCGATACGCAGTATTTT.

This clonotype has ten or more counts. The rearrangement links TRBV5-1 to TRBJ2-1; 7 nucleotides match TRBD2. The ends lost 6 bases at V and 5 bases at J; junction bases unmatched: 11. The CDR3 length is 15 residues. The germline V gene encodes CDR1 SGHRS and CDR2 YFSETQ. CDR3 in DNA: TGCGCCAGCACCCCGTGGGGGGGAACGGACAATGAGCAGTTCTTC. The encoded protein is CASTPWGGTDNEQFF.

This chain links TRBV7-2 with TRBJ2-1; D gene unclear. Germline CDR1 is SGHTA and CDR2 is FQGNSA. The ends were cut back, 4 bases at V and 0 bases at J, with 7 bases in the middle. This CDR3 spans 14 amino acids. The CDR3 is CASSWSSSYNEQFF. The DNA for the CDR3 is TGTGCCAGCAGCTGGTCCAGCTCCTACAATGAGCAGTTCTTC.

This clonotype has only a few counts. V and J are TRBV5-1 and TRBJ1-1; 7 nucleotides line up with TRBD1. The CDR3 has 15 amino acids. Germline V gene data show CDR1 as SGHRS and CDR2 as YFSETQ. After removal of 0 bases from V and 4 bases from J, the junction contained 6 bases not matched to a gene. The CDR3, as DNA: TGCGCCAGCAGCTTGGATCCAGGGGGGAGCACTGAAGCTTTCTTT. Translated: CASSLDPGGSTEAFF. Supplemented by reference TRBV5-1 and TRBJ1-1, the full variable domain reads KAGVTQTPRYLIKTRGQQVTLSCSPISGHRSVSWYQQTPGQGLQFLFEYFSETQRNKGNFPGRFSGRQFSNSRSEMNVSTLELGDSALYLCASSLDPGGSTEAFFGQGTRLTVV.

This clonotype came up a few times. The chain carries TRBV5-1 and TRBJ1-5, with TRBD1 matching over 7 bases. Germline values: CDR1 SGHRS, CDR2 YFSETQ. There are 15 residues in the CDR3. With V trimmed by 5 bases and J by 0 bases, 5 bases remained unmatched. Here the CDR3 reads CASSITGDSNQPQHF. CDR3 sequence (DNA): TGCGCCAGCAGTATCACAGGGGATAGCAATCAGCCCCAGCATTTT.

A few counts support this clonotype. The chain links TRBV6-1 to TRBJ1-5, with TRBD1 matching 9 bases. J was trimmed by 5 bases and V by 3 bases; bases with no gene match: 8. The CDR3 has 16 amino acids. The germline CDR1 and CDR2 sequences are MNHNS and SASEGT. DNA of the CDR3: TGTGCCAGCAGTGACCCCGGACAGGGGAGGGATCAGCCCCAGCATTTT. This codes for CASSDPGQGRDQPQHF.

This sequence joins TRBV18 and TRBJ2-3, with TRBD1 as a possible D gene (5 bases). Trimming took off 3 bases at V and 5 bases at J, with 12 bases between the two ends. The CDR3 runs 14 residues. Per germline, CDR1 KGHSH and CDR2 LQKENI. This CDR3 reads CASSPGRVVDTQYF. DNA for the CDR3: TGTGCCAGCTCACCCGGCAGGGTGGTAGATACGCAGTATTTT.